A single sample gave rise to the 30 T cell receptor beta chains below, sequenced in a study of T cell changes during pregnancy in multiple sclerosis. TCRdb keeps only in-frame clones here, not all; method: immunoSEQ multiplex PCR. The sample shows 40,000 to 55,000 clones, nearly 90% of them seen only once. The material sequenced was CD4+ T cells from peripheral blood mononuclear cells, taken after pregnancy. The receptor set was obtained from a female donor with multiple sclerosis, enrolled in a pregnancy study.

The rearrangement uses TRBV6-1 and TRBJ2-3, with D maybe TRBD2 (6 bases). The CDR3 contains 15 residues. The V and J ends lost 7 bases and 1 base respectively, with 15 bases between them. Germline CDR1 and CDR2: MNHNS and SASEGT. DNA of the CDR3: TGTGCCAGCATGGGGGAGGTCTGGCGCACAGATACGCAGTATTTT. Translating gives CASMGEVWRTDTQYF.

The chain uses TRBV7-9 and TRBJ2-4, with 9 bases matching TRBD1. This CDR3 region has 16 residues. Germline CDR1 SEHNR, CDR2 FQNEAQ (reference sequence). V shed 5 bases and J 3 bases; nucleotides not matched to a gene: 8. CDR3 region: CASSLGQGSDKNIQYF. The CDR3 DNA sequence: TGTGCCAGCAGCCTGGGACAGGGATCTGACAAAAACATTCAGTACTTC.

The rearrangement links TRBV4-1 to TRBJ2-5; 10 bases fit TRBD2. This CDR3 comprises 17 residues. The junction had 11 bases not matched to a gene; V was cut back by 2 bases and J by 5 bases. Germline V gene data show CDR1 as MGHRA and CDR2 as YSYEKL. For the CDR3, the DNA is TGCGCCAGCAGCCAACTGACCCTAGCGGGAGCGAGTGAGACCCAGTACTTC. Amino acid sequence: CASSQLTLAGASETQYF.

This clone was counted once. V gene TRBV4-1 combines with J gene TRBJ1-6, with a tentative D call TRBD1 (6 bases). V was pared by 0 bases and J by 1 base, with 13 bases between. This CDR3 contains 18 residues. CDR1 is MGHRA, CDR2 YSYEKL, per germline. CDR3 sequence (DNA): TGCGCCAGCAGCCAAGAGGTGGGGGCTGGATCCTATAATTCACCCCTCCACTTT. Translated, it gives CASSQEVGAGSYNSPLHF.

The chain combines TRBV9 with TRBJ2-1; D is perhaps TRBD1 (5 bases). Trimming removed 3 bases at V and 0 bases at J, with 13 bases between. CDR1 is SGDLS and CDR2 is YYNGEE in the germline V gene. The CDR3 loop spans 16 amino acids. CDR3 residues: CASSGDRWSSYNEQFF. The CDR3 DNA reads as TGTGCCAGCAGCGGCGACAGATGGAGCTCCTACAATGAGCAGTTCTTC.

The chain links TRBV6-1 to TRBJ1-2; 7 nucleotides match TRBD1. This CDR3 is 15 amino acids long. CDR1 MNHNS and CDR2 SASEGT come from the germline V gene. The junction had 9 bases not matched to a gene; V was cut back by 4 bases and J by 4 bases. CDR3 sequence: CASSAGQLSGYGYTF. CDR3 DNA sequence: TGTGCCAGCAGTGCGGGACAGCTCTCCGGCTATGGCTACACCTTC.

V and J are TRBV5-1 and TRBJ1-6, with TRBD1 matching 7 bases. This CDR3 region has 16 residues. V gave up 4 bases and J gave up 6 bases; unmatched junction bases: 10. Per the germline V gene, CDR1 is SGHRS and CDR2 is YFSETQ. The DNA of the CDR3 is TGCGCCAGCAGCCCGACAGGGAAAGGCGGTAATTCACCCCTCCACTTT. This codes for CASSPTGKGGNSPLHF.

The V gene is TRBV6-6, the J gene TRBJ2-1; 11 bases align to TRBD2. Germline lookup yields CDR1 MNHNY and CDR2 SVGAGI (reference sequence). The CDR3 has 16 amino acids. Trimming removed 3 bases from V and 9 bases from J; junction bases left unmatched: 10. CDR3 coding DNA: TGTGCCAGCAGTTATCCCGGACTAGCGGGCTCGTCTGAGCAGTTCTTC. Encoded protein: CASSYPGLAGSSEQFF.

The V and J genes are TRBV5-1 and TRBJ2-3, with 9 positions matching TRBD2. Trimming removed 4 bases from V and 4 bases from J; junction bases left unmatched: 4. The CDR3 sequence is 14 residues long. Looked up from germline, CDR1 is SGHRS and CDR2 is YFSETQ. The DNA of the CDR3 is TGCGCCAGCAGCGTTAGCGGGAGTCCAGATACGCAGTATTTT. The encoded protein is CASSVSGSPDTQYF.

The chain carries TRBV28 and TRBJ2-5; 7 nucleotides match TRBD2. V lost 3 bases, J lost 4 bases, and 5 bases stayed unmatched. The germline V gene has CDR1 MDHEN and CDR2 SYDVKM. CDR3 length: 14 amino acids. This CDR3 is CASSLVGEGETQYF. CDR3 DNA sequence: TGTGCCAGCAGTTTGGTCGGGGAGGGAGAGACCCAGTACTTC.

CDR3 sequence reads: CASSLAGSGGYTF. The CDR3 coding sequence is TGTGCCAGCAGTTTAGCAGGGTCAGGAGGCTACACCTTC. This rearrangement joins TRBV28 to TRBJ1-2; maybe TRBD1 (5 bases). Trimming cost V 2 bases and J 8 bases, with 12 bases left between them. Germline CDR1 MDHEN, CDR2 SYDVKM. The CDR3 contains 13 residues.

This clone was found once. The gene calls are TRBV5-4 and TRBJ1-1; D gene ambiguous. Germline CDR1 is SGHNT and CDR2 is YYREEE (reference sequence). V was trimmed by 3 bases and J by 1 base, leaving 13 bases between them. The CDR3 spans 15 residues. The CDR3 DNA reads TGTGCCAGCAGCTCCCGGCTGGGCCCGAACACTGAAGCTTTCTTT. Its translation is CASSSRLGPNTEAFF.

This chain uses TRBV2 with TRBJ2-1, with 8 bases matching TRBD2. Germline V gene data show CDR1 as SNHLY and CDR2 as FYNNEI. The CDR3 covers 13 residues. Trimming removed 10 bases from V and 6 bases from J; junction bases left unmatched: 8. Here the CDR3 reads CANKRESGNEQFF. The CDR3 region has the DNA TGTGCCAACAAGCGGGAGTCTGGCAATGAGCAGTTCTTC.

The gene calls are TRBV4-2 and TRBJ2-3; TRBD2 aligns across 8 bases. V dropped 0 bases and J dropped 3; count of bases not matched to a gene: 2. The CDR3 is 15 residues long. CDR1 is LGHNA, CDR2 YNFKEQ, per germline. DNA of the CDR3: TGTGCCAGCAGCCAAGACGGCGGGAGGACAGATACGCAGTATTTT. It translates to CASSQDGGRTDTQYF.

This clone appeared a single time. The J gene is TRBJ1-2, the V gene TRBV28, with D possibly being TRBD1 (5 bases). The CDR3 is 12 residues long. Germline V lookup: CDR1 MDHEN, CDR2 SYDVKM. V lost 6 bases and J 4 bases, leaving 9 bases between the germline ends. The CDR3 here is CASRITGYGYTF. CDR3 sequence (DNA): TGTGCCAGCAGGATTACAGGCTATGGCTACACCTTC.

The CDR3 DNA reads TGTGCCAGCAGCTTAGCCCTCGAGCAGTACTTC. As protein: CASSLALEQYF. This chain connects TRBV7-2 to TRBJ2-7; D is undetermined. Trimming removed 0 bases at V and 6 bases at J, with 3 bases between. Germline assignment: CDR1 SGHTA and CDR2 FQGNSA. The length of the CDR3 is 11 residues.

V usage is TRBV4-3 and J usage is TRBJ1-5, with 9 bases aligning to TRBD1. Germline CDR1 reads LGHNA; CDR2 reads YSLEER. The CDR3 length is 17 residues. V was pared by 1 base and J by 2 bases, with 6 bases of the junction left unmatched. The CDR3 nucleotides read TGCGCCAGCAGCCAAGGACCGGGACAGGGAGGCAATCAGCCCCAGCATTTT. Residues: CASSQGPGQGGNQPQHF.

CDR3 sequence (DNA): TGTGCCAGCACCTACTACGAGCAGTACTTC. It translates to CASTYYEQYF. V is TRBV6-1 and J is TRBJ2-7; no reliable D call. Germline CDR1 MNHNS, CDR2 SASEGT. The CDR3 loop spans 10 amino acids. Trimming took 7 bases from V and 3 from J, leaving 4 bases between them.

The chain is built from TRBV6-5 and TRBJ2-1; TRBD2 matches 11 bases. After removal of 4 bases from V and 6 bases from J, the junction contained 5 bases not matched to a gene. This CDR3 comprises 15 residues. Germline values: CDR1 MNHEY, CDR2 SVGAGI. The CDR3 DNA follows: TGTGCCAGCAGTTCCACGGGACTAGCGGCCAATGAGCAGTTCTTC. It encodes CASSSTGLAANEQFF.

This chain links TRBV9 with TRBJ2-6; D is uncertain. There are 13 residues in the CDR3. From germline, CDR1 is SGDLS and CDR2 YYNGEE. Deletions cut 0 bases from V and 4 bases from J, with 2 bases between. CDR3 amino acids: CASSVAGANVLTF. The DNA of the CDR3 is TGTGCCAGCAGCGTAGCAGGGGCCAACGTCCTGACTTTC.

This chain links TRBV19 with TRBJ2-7, with 10 bases fitting TRBD1. Losses at the gene ends were 6 bases for V and 3 bases for J; bases not matched to a gene: 5. CDR1 is LNHDA, CDR2 SQIVND, per germline (reference sequence). This CDR3 spans 14 amino acids. The CDR3 DNA follows: TGTGCCAGTAGCCGACAGGGGGCGGGCTACGAGCAGTACTTC. Encoded protein: CASSRQGAGYEQYF.

The chain combines TRBV7-3 with TRBJ2-5; 8 bases map to TRBD2. Germline V CDR1 and CDR2: SGHTA, FQGTGA. The CDR3 covers 13 residues. V lost 2 bases and J lost 5; bases outside the gene matches: 1. The CDR3 nucleotides read TGTGCCAGCAGCTTACGGGAGGGGGAGACCCAGTACTTC. It encodes CASSLREGETQYF.

This clone was picked up one time. The chain couples TRBV5-1 to TRBJ2-1; the match to TRBD2 covers 7 bases. The CDR3 is 15 residues long. V lost 2 bases and J lost 5; bases outside the gene matches: 7. CDR1 and CDR2 (germline): SGHRS, YFSETQ. DNA of the CDR3: TGCGCCAGCAGCTTTGCTTCTAGCGGTGACAATGAGCAGTTCTTC. Translating it yields CASSFASSGDNEQFF.

The V and J genes are TRBV7-2 and TRBJ2-6; the D gene is possibly TRBD1 (6 bases). The germline V and J ends were trimmed by 5 bases and 2 bases, with 10 bases remaining between them. Looked up from germline, CDR1 is SGHTA and CDR2 is FQGNSA. The CDR3 runs to 15 residues. The CDR3 DNA reads as TGTGCCAGCAGCCAAGGGGGTCCTGGGGCCAACGTCCTGACTTTC. This translates into CASSQGGPGANVLTF.

The chain carries TRBV7-2 and TRBJ2-5; a weak D match, TRBD2 (7 bases). V lost 7 bases and J 5 bases, leaving 14 bases between the germline ends. Germline-derived CDR1 and CDR2 are SGHTA and FQGNSA. The CDR3 is 13 amino acids. The CDR3 nucleotides are TGTGCCAGCACCATCGGGGGGCGCGAGACCCAGTACTTC. It is translated as CASTIGGRETQYF.

The chain is built from TRBV7-2 and TRBJ2-4, with TRBD1 matching over 8 bases. CDR1 SGHTA and CDR2 FQGNSA come from the germline V gene. The CDR3 contains 15 residues. Germline trimming cut 4 bases from V and 7 bases from J; bases unmatched to any gene: 9. The CDR3 DNA reads TGTGCCAGCAGCTCTACGACAGGGGTGGGGAACATTCAGTACTTC. This gives the protein CASSSTTGVGNIQYF.

This chain uses TRBV6-5 with TRBJ1-2, with TRBD1 matching 10 bases. Per germline, CDR1 MNHEY and CDR2 SVGAGI. This CDR3 is built from 14 residues. J gave up 6 bases and V 5 bases, and 6 bases lay outside the gene matches. The CDR3 loop is CASSARQGADGYTF. DNA for the CDR3: TGTGCCAGCAGTGCAAGACAGGGGGCGGATGGCTACACCTTC.

The DNA for the CDR3 is TGTGCCAGCAGTTTTCAGTCGCGGGATACGCAGTATTTT. The encoded protein is CASSFQSRDTQYF. The chain combines TRBV27 with TRBJ2-3; D remains unclear. Germline V gives CDR1 MNHEY, CDR2 SMNVEV (reference sequence). The CDR3 covers 13 residues. V lost 3 bases and J 6 bases, leaving 10 bases between the germline ends.

The CDR3 DNA reads as TGCGCCAGCAGCCTTTACGGGCAGGGGGGACAAAACTATGGCTACACCTTC. Amino acid sequence: CASSLYGQGGQNYGYTF. V gene TRBV4-1 combines with J gene TRBJ1-2; 7 bases match TRBD1. V gave up 4 bases and J gave up 2 bases; unmatched junction bases: 13. The CDR3 consists of 17 residues. In germline, CDR1 is MGHRA, CDR2 YSYEKL.

The chain links TRBV11-2 to TRBJ1-3; D not resolved. Per the germline V gene, CDR1 is SGHAT and CDR2 is FQNNGV. Between the trimmed V and J ends, which lost 2 bases and 4 bases, there was a span of 15 bases. This CDR3 has 16 amino acids. CDR3 loop: CASSLLGPAVGNTIYF. The CDR3 nucleotides read TGTGCCAGCAGCTTATTGGGCCCAGCCGTCGGAAACACCATATATTTT.